This TCR beta chain was sequenced in a study of T cell repertoires in cytomegalovirus infection. Whole-study context: It was the public TCR beta signatures that indicated both CMV infection and matching HLA type.

Trimming cost V 3 bases and J 3 bases, with 12 bases left between them. The CDR3 spans 15 residues. The germline gives CDR1 KGHDR, CDR2 SFDVKD. This clonotype has a handful of counts. Its antigen remains unknown. TCRdb re-derived calls from the reads in MiXCR, one entry per CDR3 protein. Among 110,000 to 150,000 distinct CDR3 sequences listed, more than 25% were seen once. The rearrangement joins TRBV24-1 to TRBJ2-3; D may match TRBD1 or TRBD2 (6 bases each). The receptor's source is a human donor in good health (CMV status not recorded). Some clones in this sample may be carry-over from other donors' samples. The sequencing here drew on CD8+ T cells from cultured PBMCs, taken from culture after CMV antigen stimulation. The CDR3 loop is CATSDQEGGTDTQYF. DNA for the CDR3: TGTGCCACCAGTGATCAGGAGGGGGGAACAGATACGCAGTATTTT.